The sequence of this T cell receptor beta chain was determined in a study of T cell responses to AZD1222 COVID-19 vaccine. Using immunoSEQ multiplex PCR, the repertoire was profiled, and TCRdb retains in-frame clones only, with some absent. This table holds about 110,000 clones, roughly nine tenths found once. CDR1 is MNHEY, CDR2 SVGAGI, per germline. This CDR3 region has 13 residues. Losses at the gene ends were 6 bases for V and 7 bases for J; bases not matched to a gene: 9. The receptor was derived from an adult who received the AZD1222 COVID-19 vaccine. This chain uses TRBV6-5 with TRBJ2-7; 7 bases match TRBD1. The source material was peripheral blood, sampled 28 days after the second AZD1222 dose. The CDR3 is CASRDTGVGEQYF. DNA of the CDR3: TGTGCCAGCAGAGACACAGGGGTGGGAGAGCAGTACTTC.